Each of the 13 T cell receptor beta chains below was sequenced from the same sample in a study of T-cell memory formation after mild COVID-19. TCRdb called the 5' RACE reads again in MiXCR, with one record for every CDR3 protein. The sample shows 450,000 to 650,000 distinct CDR3 sequences, about a fifth of them seen only once. The sequencing input was PBMCs or a T cell subset sorted from them (not recorded which). All receptors derive from an adult woman who had mild COVID-19 (a few samples of this study predate the infection). Cell type and time point are not known.

This chain links TRBV12-3 or TRBV12-4 with TRBJ1-1; tentative D call: TRBD1 (5 bases). The CDR3 loop spans 13 amino acids. The V end lost 8 bases, the J end lost 1 base, and 11 bases lay between the germline ends. For the CDR3, the DNA is TGTGCCAGCCAAAGGGGACCGAACACTGAAGCTTTCTTT. Residues: CASQRGPNTEAFF.

This clonotype was seen a handful of times. V is TRBV4-2 and J is TRBJ2-5; 8 bases match TRBD2. The CDR3 contains 16 residues. The V gene's germline CDR1 is LGHNA and CDR2 YNFKEQ. V gave up 0 bases and J gave up 7 bases; unmatched junction bases: 10. The CDR3 DNA is TGTGCCAGCAGCCAAGAGGGAGCGGGAGCAGGCCGGACCCAGTACTTC. It translates to CASSQEGAGAGRTQYF.

The CDR3, as DNA: TGCGCCAGCAGTCGGGGGATTCACGAGCAGTACTTC. Its translation is CASSRGIHEQYF. The V call is TRBV23-1, the J call TRBJ2-7; possibly TRBD1 or TRBD2 for D (5 bases each). TRBV23-1 is recorded as an ORF, its role being uncertain. V shed 4 bases and J shed 5 bases, with 9 bases lying between them. The CDR3 spans 12 residues.

This clonotype was counted many times. This rearrangement joins TRBV2 to TRBJ2-1; 8 nucleotides align to TRBD2. This CDR3 is built from 12 residues. Germline V gene data show CDR1 as SNHLY and CDR2 as FYNNEI. V was clipped by 8 bases and J by 8 bases; unmatched bases: 5. The CDR3 region is CASVTGGDEQFF. The CDR3 nucleotides read TGTGCCAGCGTCACGGGAGGGGATGAGCAGTTCTTC.

The gene calls are TRBV12-3 or TRBV12-4 and TRBJ2-2; a weak D match, TRBD1 (6 bases). V was shortened by 3 bases and J by 2 bases, with 10 bases between the two germline ends. The CDR3 runs to 15 residues. CDR3 residues: CASSLWDINTGELFF. The CDR3 DNA follows: TGTGCCAGCAGTTTGTGGGACATCAACACCGGGGAGCTGTTTTTT.

The chain is built from TRBV5-1 and TRBJ2-7; 7 bases are a match to TRBD1. This CDR3 is built from 14 residues. J lost 5 bases, V lost 2 bases, and 7 bases had no gene match. Per the germline V gene, CDR1 is SGHRS and CDR2 is YFSETQ. The DNA of the CDR3 is TGCGCCAGCAGCTTAGGCGACAGGGCCCACGAGCAGTACTTC. Protein product: CASSLGDRAHEQYF.

The CDR3 coding sequence is TGTGCCAGCAGTACCGGGCCCCGAGGCTACGAGCAGTACTTC. It is translated as CASSTGPRGYEQYF. The V and J genes are TRBV27 and TRBJ2-7; D gene ambiguous. Germline CDR1 MNHEY, CDR2 SMNVEV (reference sequence). V shed 5 bases and J shed 3 bases, with 14 bases lying between them. The CDR3 has 14 residues.

This clonotype was found a few times. The chain joins TRBV7-3 to TRBJ2-7; a weak D match, TRBD2 (6 bases). The germline V and J ends were trimmed by 5 bases and 3 bases, with 11 bases remaining between them. Germline CDR1 and CDR2: SGHTA and FQGTGA. CDR3 length: 13 residues. CDR3 nucleotides: TGTGCCAGCAGCATGGGACTGAACTACGAGCAGTACTTC. Translation gives CASSMGLNYEQYF.

This chain links TRBV13 with TRBJ2-7; D is perhaps TRBD1 (7 bases). V lost 5 bases, J lost 1 base, and 15 bases lay in between. The CDR3 is 15 residues long. Looked up from germline, CDR1 is PRHDT and CDR2 is FYEKMQ (reference sequence). CDR3 sequence: CASSRGDRPSYEQYF. The CDR3 region has the DNA TGTGCCAGCAGCCGCGGGGACAGACCGTCCTACGAGCAGTACTTC.

This clonotype has more than one count but fewer than ten. The genes are TRBV27 and TRBJ2-5; TRBD1 matches 9 bases. Germline lookup yields CDR1 MNHEY and CDR2 SMNVEV (reference sequence). V lost 3 bases and J lost 7; bases outside the gene matches: 3. The CDR3 is 13 residues long. For the CDR3, the DNA is TGTGCCAGCAGTTTTAGACAGGGGGGGACCCAGTACTTC. Its translation: CASSFRQGGTQYF.

V and J are TRBV9 and TRBJ1-4, with D possibly TRBD1 on 5 matching bases. V was trimmed by 0 bases and J by 8 bases, leaving 17 bases between them. The CDR3 runs 16 residues. Per the germline V gene, CDR1 is SGDLS and CDR2 is YYNGEE. The chain's CDR3 is CASSVAQFGGEEKLFF. In nucleotides, the CDR3 is TGTGCCAGCAGCGTAGCCCAATTTGGAGGGGAGGAAAAACTGTTTTTT.

The chain has TRBV19 and TRBJ1-2, with D possibly being TRBD1 (5 bases). Between the trimmed V and J ends, which lost 4 bases and 2 bases, there was a span of 14 bases. Germline CDR1 reads LNHDA; CDR2 reads SQIVND (reference sequence). The length of the CDR3 is 15 residues. The CDR3: CASSTDRRANYGYTF. In DNA, the CDR3 is TGTGCCAGTAGTACCGACAGACGTGCAAACTATGGCTACACCTTC.

V and J are TRBV20-1 and TRBJ2-5; 8 bases map to TRBD2. This CDR3 spans 13 amino acids. CDR1 and CDR2 (germline): DFQATT, SNEGSKA (reference sequence). V was pared by 3 bases and J by 5 bases, with 5 bases of the junction left unmatched. This CDR3 reads CSASGRGGETQYF. In DNA form, the CDR3 reads TGCAGTGCTAGTGGCCGGGGGGGTGAGACCCAGTACTTC.